These 27 T cell receptor beta chains share one sample of origin, sequenced in a study of PD-L1 blockade in urothelial cancer. Repertoires were generated with immunoSEQ multiplex PCR, while TCRdb's copy carries only in-frame clones and drops some. Among about 91,000 clones, 75% to 90% were seen once, and the ten largest hold roughly 8%. Described time point: peripheral blood 6 weeks after treatment start. This material consisted of PBMCs, taken around atezolizumab (anti-PD-L1) treatment. Receptors were obtained from a man in his 70s with urothelial cancer.

This clone was observed a single time. The rearrangement joins TRBV30 to TRBJ2-7; D is uncertain. This CDR3 spans 13 amino acids. The germline CDR1 and CDR2 sequences are GTSNPN and SVGIG (reference sequence). Trimming pared 1 base from V and 2 bases from J, leaving 9 bases between. The CDR3 spells CAWSAGYAYEQYF. Written as DNA, the CDR3 is TGTGCCTGGAGTGCCGGTTATGCCTACGAGCAGTACTTC.

The rearrangement joins TRBV6-5 to TRBJ1-1; TRBD1 might be the D (5 bases). Germline V gene sequence: CDR1 MNHEY, CDR2 SVGAGI. Between the trimmed V and J ends, which lost 0 bases and 5 bases, there was a span of 7 bases. The CDR3 is 13 amino acids. CDR3 protein: CASSYSGGTEAFF. The DNA for the CDR3 is TGTGCCAGCAGTTACTCCGGGGGAACTGAAGCTTTCTTT.

CDR3 residues: CASSQEARVTYGYTF. The CDR3 bases are TGTGCCAGCAGCCAAGAAGCCAGGGTGACCTATGGCTACACCTTC. This chain links TRBV4-2 with TRBJ1-2; maybe TRBD1 (5 bases). Looked up from germline, CDR1 is LGHNA and CDR2 is YNFKEQ. This CDR3 is 15 amino acids long. V was clipped by 0 bases and J by 4 bases, with 12 bases between them.

The chain is built from TRBV29-1 and TRBJ2-3, with a tentative D call TRBD2 (5 bases). CDR1 SQVTM and CDR2 ANQGSEA come from the germline V gene. Between the trimmed V and J ends, which lost 4 bases and 1 base, there was a span of 9 bases. The CDR3 contains 13 residues. The CDR3 DNA is TGCAGCGTTGTCGAGGGCGGCACAGATACGCAGTATTTT. Translated, it gives CSVVEGGTDTQYF.

V usage is TRBV6-6 and J usage is TRBJ2-2; perhaps TRBD1 as D (6 bases). The CDR3 spans 14 residues. V lost 4 bases and J lost 4, with 10 bases in between. Germline V gene sequence: CDR1 MNHNY, CDR2 SVGAGI (reference sequence). The CDR3 coding sequence is TGTGCCAGCAGTTCAGTAGGGGGCACCGGGGAGCTGTTTTTT. Protein sequence: CASSSVGGTGELFF.

J is TRBJ2-2 and V is TRBV5-1; 8 bases match TRBD1. Trimming at V came to 4 bases and at J to 3 bases, leaving 8 bases not matched to a gene. The CDR3 has 16 amino acids. Germline V gene data show CDR1 as SGHRS and CDR2 as YFSETQ. The CDR3 region is CASSVLPGQDTGELFF. In nucleotides, the CDR3 is TGCGCCAGCAGCGTACTCCCGGGACAGGACACCGGGGAGCTGTTTTTT.

J is TRBJ2-3 and V is TRBV19; the match to TRBD2 covers 7 bases. Germline CDR1 reads LNHDA; CDR2 reads SQIVND (reference sequence). Trimming cost V 11 bases and J 2 bases; bases outside gene matches: 10. The CDR3 loop spans 14 amino acids. The chain's CDR3 is CAATRGGPTDTQYF. The CDR3 DNA reads as TGTGCCGCCACCCGCGGGGGACCCACAGATACGCAGTATTTT.

The chain links TRBV29-1 to TRBJ1-4; D may be TRBD1 (6 bases). Trimming stripped 6 bases from V and 8 bases from J, with 16 bases between. The length of the CDR3 is 13 residues. Germline CDR1 SQVTM, CDR2 ANQGSEA. This chain's CDR3 is CSVRTGLEEKLFF. CDR3 sequence (DNA): TGCAGCGTCCGCACAGGGTTGGAAGAAAAACTGTTTTTT.

This chain joins TRBV7-2 and TRBJ2-1, with D unclear. V gave up 1 base and J gave up 0 bases, with 4 bases separating them. Germline V gene sequence: CDR1 SGHTA, CDR2 FQGNSA. The CDR3 sequence is 14 residues long. Here the CDR3 reads CASSLGSSYNEQFF. CDR3 DNA sequence: TGTGCCAGCAGCTTAGGGAGCTCCTACAATGAGCAGTTCTTC.

This clone was counted a single time. V gene TRBV11-2 combines with J gene TRBJ1-1; no definite D call. Germline V gene lookup returns CDR1 SGHAT and CDR2 FQNNGV. This CDR3 has 13 amino acids. Trimming took 4 bases from V and 3 from J, leaving 9 bases between them. The CDR3 loop is CASSSLTDTEAFF. The CDR3 DNA reads as TGTGCCAGCAGCTCTCTAACCGACACTGAAGCTTTCTTT. The variable domain in full, completed from reference TRBV11-2 and TRBJ1-1, reads EAGVAQSPRYKIIEKRQSVAFWCNPISGHATLYWYQQILGQGPKLLIQFQNNGVVDDSQLPKDRFSAERLKGVDSTLKIQPAKLEDSAVYLCASSSLTDTEAFFGQGTRLTVV.

CDR3 amino acids: CASSSNRAFPLHF. The DNA for the CDR3 is TGTGCCAGCAGTTCCAACAGGGCCTTTCCCCTCCACTTT. The genes are TRBV28 and TRBJ1-6; TRBD1 might be the D (6 bases). Trimming took 4 bases from V and 13 from J, leaving 14 bases between them. Looked up from germline, CDR1 is MDHEN and CDR2 is SYDVKM. The CDR3 sequence is 13 residues long.

This clone was detected a few times. This chain joins TRBV25-1 and TRBJ1-2, with TRBD1 as a possible D gene (5 bases). CDR1 and CDR2 from the germline V gene are MGHDK and SYGVNS. The ends were cut back, 0 bases at V and 6 bases at J, with 17 bases in the middle. The CDR3 contains 16 residues. CDR3 residues: CASSEYRGLIVDGYTF. The CDR3 bases are TGTGCCAGCAGTGAATATCGGGGACTCATAGTCGATGGCTACACCTTC.

This chain connects TRBV6-5 to TRBJ1-2; a possible D gene is TRBD1 (5 bases). This CDR3 has 15 residues. V lost 7 bases to trimming and J lost 2 bases, with 17 bases between them. Germline-derived CDR1 and CDR2 are MNHEY and SVGAGI. In DNA form, the CDR3 reads TGTGCCAGCACTCCACCCGGTGGGGGGAACTATGGCTACACCTTC. It yields the protein CASTPPGGGNYGYTF.

The rearrangement joins TRBV25-1 to TRBJ1-2, with 7 bases lining up with TRBD1. The CDR3 sequence is 13 residues long. Germline CDR1 is MGHDK and CDR2 is SYGVNS. Unmatched junction bases numbered 4, after V lost 1 base and J lost 8 bases. The CDR3 sequence is CASSESGGWGYTF. The CDR3 DNA reads TGTGCCAGCAGTGAATCAGGGGGTTGGGGCTACACCTTC.

This chain uses TRBV6-5 with TRBJ2-7; a weak D match, TRBD2 (5 bases). V lost 0 bases and J 2 bases, leaving 11 bases between the germline ends. Germline values: CDR1 MNHEY, CDR2 SVGAGI. The CDR3 is made up of 15 amino acids. DNA of the CDR3: TGTGCCAGCAGTTACTCTAGCGACCGAACCTACGAGCAGTACTTC. This sequence encodes CASSYSSDRTYEQYF.

This chain links TRBV5-4 with TRBJ2-7; D might be TRBD1 (6 bases). V lost 0 bases and J 3 bases, leaving 10 bases between the germline ends. Germline V gene data show CDR1 as SGHNT and CDR2 as YYREEE (reference sequence). The CDR3 totals 14 residues. The DNA of the CDR3 is TGTGCCAGCAGCTTGGGACAGGAGTTCTACGAGCAGTACTTC. Protein product: CASSLGQEFYEQYF.

This clone was picked up one time. The chain carries TRBV2 and TRBJ1-4; D is ambiguous. V lost 7 bases, J lost 7 bases, and 16 bases lay in between. CDR1 SNHLY and CDR2 FYNNEI come from the germline V gene. This CDR3 is 14 amino acids long. This CDR3 is CASTVGGGGEKLFF. For the CDR3, the DNA is TGTGCCAGCACGGTCGGCGGCGGTGGTGAAAAACTGTTTTTT.

This chain links TRBV6-6 with TRBJ1-5; tentatively, D is TRBD1 (5 bases). The germline gives CDR1 MNHNY, CDR2 SVGAGI (reference sequence). The CDR3 totals 14 residues. Trimming took 8 bases from V and 1 from J, leaving 12 bases between them. The CDR3 DNA reads TGTGCCAGCCAAGGGGTGCAGAGCAATCAGCCCCAGCATTTT. Translated, it gives CASQGVQSNQPQHF.

The chain uses TRBV11-3 and TRBJ2-7; 11 bases line up with TRBD2. V lost 7 bases to trimming and J lost 5 bases; unmatched junction nucleotides: 10. Per the germline V gene, CDR1 is SGHNT and CDR2 is YENEEA. The CDR3 is 15 amino acids. CDR3 nucleotide sequence: TGTGCCAGCAAATGGATAGCGGGAGGGTCCGACGAGCAGTACTTC. Translating gives CASKWIAGGSDEQYF.

This clone was counted a few times. This chain uses TRBV6-6 with TRBJ2-7; TRBD1 aligns across 8 bases. Per the germline V gene, CDR1 is MNHNY and CDR2 is SVGAGI (reference sequence). V lost 5 bases, J lost 4 bases, and 7 bases stayed unmatched. The CDR3 is made up of 14 amino acids. The CDR3 sequence: CASSPGTGSYEQYF. The DNA for the CDR3 is TGTGCCAGCAGTCCCGGGACAGGCTCATACGAGCAGTACTTC.

The rearrangement uses TRBV15 and TRBJ1-5, with 7 bases fitting TRBD1. The ends lost 4 bases at V and 0 bases at J; junction bases unmatched: 0. CDR3 length equals 14 residues. In germline, CDR1 is LNHNV, CDR2 YYDKDF (reference sequence). CDR3 nucleotide sequence: TGTGCCACCAGCAACAGGGGTAGCAATCAGCCCCAGCATTTT. Residues: CATSNRGSNQPQHF.

The gene calls are TRBV30 and TRBJ2-1; TRBD2 matches at 10 bases. V shed 3 bases, J shed 13 bases, and the junction held 6 bases outside the gene matches. Per the germline V gene, CDR1 is GTSNPN and CDR2 is SVGIG (reference sequence). This CDR3 has 12 residues. The CDR3 DNA sequence: TGTGCCTGGAGGCTAGCGGGAGCACTCCAGTTCTTC. Encoded protein: CAWRLAGALQFF.

The J gene is TRBJ1-2, the V gene TRBV6-1; TRBD1 might be the D (5 bases). The V end lost 3 bases, the J end lost 5 bases, and 13 bases lay between the germline ends. This CDR3 is built from 14 residues. CDR1 and CDR2 from the germline V gene are MNHNS and SASEGT. The CDR3 DNA sequence: TGTGCCAGCAGTGACGGGACTAGGTTATATGGCTACACCTTC. Its translation is CASSDGTRLYGYTF.

The DNA for the CDR3 is TGTGCCAGCAGCACTCAGGGGTTTCAGCCCCAGCATTTT. Translated, it gives CASSTQGFQPQHF. The gene calls are TRBV7-8 and TRBJ1-5; weak D call: TRBD1 (6 bases). The V gene lost 5 bases and the J gene lost 6 bases, with 11 bases spanning the gap. The germline V gene encodes CDR1 SGHVS and CDR2 FQNEAQ. The CDR3 is made up of 13 amino acids.

V is TRBV19 and J is TRBJ2-4, with TRBD1 matching 9 bases. J gave up 7 bases and V 7 bases, and 11 bases lay outside the gene matches. This CDR3 has 15 residues. Germline lookup yields CDR1 LNHDA and CDR2 SQIVND (reference sequence). CDR3 residues: CASTPGTGSLNIQYF. Here the CDR3 DNA reads TGTGCCAGTACCCCCGGGACAGGGAGCCTCAACATTCAGTACTTC.

V gene TRBV19 combines with J gene TRBJ2-1; 8 bases match TRBD1. V shed 9 bases, J shed 3 bases, and the junction held 7 bases outside the gene matches. The CDR3 is 14 residues long. Germline lookup yields CDR1 LNHDA and CDR2 SQIVND (reference sequence). CDR3 residues: CASGDRTLYNEQFF. The CDR3 coding sequence is TGTGCCAGCGGGGACAGGACCCTCTACAATGAGCAGTTCTTC. Drawing the rest from reference TRBV19 and TRBJ2-1, the complete variable domain is DGGITQSPKYLFRKEGQNVTLSCEQNLNHDAMYWYRQDPGQGLRLIYYSQIVNDFQKGDIAEGYSVSREKKESFPLTVTSAQKNPTAFYLCASGDRTLYNEQFFGPGTRLTVL.

The V call is TRBV7-2, the J call TRBJ1-5; D unclear. Trimming took off 3 bases at V and 8 bases at J, with 11 bases between the two ends. The CDR3 is made up of 13 amino acids. The germline V gene encodes CDR1 SGHTA and CDR2 FQGNSA. The CDR3 region has the DNA TGTGCCAGCAGCTTCAATCAAGAGGAGCCCCAGCATTTT. Encoded protein: CASSFNQEEPQHF.